This TCR beta chain was recorded in a study of PD-L1 blockade in urothelial cancer (dated by TCRdb to 2015 to 2018). With regard to the full study: All patients started therapy at some point between 2014 and 2016 and received atezolizumab 1,200 mg intravenously every 3 weeks. Blood samples were analyzed at 3 weeks after treatment start (second dose) and at 6 weeks after treatment start. Around 30 patients had pretreatment blood TCR-seq, roughly 25 had at least one posttreatment blood collection, and roughly 25 had tumor TCR-seq. Durable clinical benefit was achieved by nine patients and was not achieved by 20 patients. An exploratory multi-omic analysis was conducted of the somatic, immune and clinical correlates of response to PD-L1 blockade with atezolizumab in urothelial cancer. Blood samples gave a median of about 140,000 T cells and under 85,000 unique TCRs, with a median clonality of approximately 0.08. Progression-free survival longer than 6 months counted as durable clinical benefit, and TCR features were additionally tested against both progression-free and overall survival. In the same patients, whole exome sequencing and RNA sequencing of pretreatment tumors were performed in addition to TCR sequencing. Twenty-five of 29 patients were identified as males with urothelial cancer of bladder origin, and a prior smoking history was reported by 18 of 29 patients. Patients had an ECOG performance status of 0 or 1 and had received between 0 and 3 prior chemotherapy regimens. Pretreatment tumor samples and matched peripheral blood, collected serially before and after atezolizumab treatment, underwent TCR sequencing.

V and J are truncated by 10 bases and 10 bases respectively, leaving an intervening sequence of 14 bases. The CDR3 covers 11 residues, taking in both the cysteine and the phenylalanine. Here the CDR3 DNA is all that survives: 33 bases in frame from base 1. CDR1 and CDR2 are drawn from the germline V gene: MNHNS, SASEGT. Synthetic TCR analog templates were spiked into each PCR so that absolute template abundance could be estimated from read counts. The immunoSEQ assay was used to amplify TCRbeta CDR3 regions from genomic DNA with bias-controlled V and J gene primers. Sequencing of rearranged TCRbeta segments was performed at approximately 20X coverage. For the original study's pipeline: Clustering was used to correct sequencing errors, and CDR3s were annotated against IMGT so that V, D and J genes could be assigned. Downstream analyses used only productive TCRbeta rearrangements and left out out-of-frame or stop-codon sequences. Clonality was computed as one minus Shannon entropy normalized by the log of the number of unique productive sequences. Fisher's exact test with Benjamini-Hochberg correction, using a cutoff of adjusted p below 0.01, was how clones that differed between time points or between blood and tumor were identified. Here the immuneACCESS table is served through TCRdb, limited to in-frame sequences with V and J called. Missing clones are a known gap in these copies; in checked studies unresolved V genes cover under half, and the rest lacks a known reason. That table furnishes V, J and clone size, whereas the DNA furnished D and trimming. Here the sample has 35,000 to 40,000 clones; about 88% occur a single time. Clones ranked in the top ten supply roughly a quarter of the sample.

What the study reported, not specific to this receptor: Because of the small sample size (n ≈ 27) and the many exploratory analyses performed, the results are intended to be regarded as hypothesis-generating. A pretreatment peripheral blood TCR clonality below the median was linked to improved progression-free and overall survival. Among patients with durable benefit, tumor-associated TCR clones showed greater expansion in peripheral blood 3 weeks after treatment started (n = 22, p = 0.022).

Details on this clone: Which antigen it targets is not known. The record has no base qualities; no much larger clone is one base away.

The sample's time point label, in plain terms: peripheral blood 6 weeks after treatment start. The cohort comprised nearly 30 patients with locally advanced or metastatic urothelial carcinoma treated at Memorial Sloan Kettering on a trial protocol. Peripheral blood mononuclear cells were collected pretreatment and during treatment, with between 1 and 8 total time points obtained per patient. The Qiagen DNeasy Blood extraction kit was used to purify genomic DNA from total PBMCs and tumor samples. PBMCs were collected pretreatment and during treatment, and were isolated and stored as previously described.

The sequencing here drew on PBMCs, taken around atezolizumab (anti-PD-L1) treatment. Rearrangement joined TRBV6-1 to TRBJ2-1, with a weak D call of TRBD2 (5 bases match). The TCR sequence derives from a man between 60 and 70 years old with urothelial cancer. The base sequence is TGTGCCACCATGAGGGAGACGGAGCAGTTCTTC. Translated, it gives CATMRETEQFF.